One T cell receptor (beta chain) is described in this entry. Its antigen remains unknown. TCRdb keeps only in-frame clones here, not all; method: immunoSEQ multiplex PCR. This sample has about 38,000 clones, with over 70% found just once. The data originate from a study of radiotherapy plus CTLA-4 blockade in lung cancer. Study-level results: Tumor-origin TCR clones grew in blood after radiotherapy plus ipilimumab.

Germline assignment: CDR1 SGHVS and CDR2 FQNEAQ. CDR3 size: 15 residues. V was clipped by 6 bases and J by 4 bases, with 16 bases between them. The clonotype was recovered from a human donor with non-small cell lung cancer who had stable disease on radiotherapy plus ipilimumab. This chain links TRBV7-8 with TRBJ1-5; tentative D call: TRBD1 (6 bases). The sequences come from peripheral blood, collected from a patient treated with radiotherapy plus ipilimumab. CDR3 residues: CASSQGGQGNQPQHF. The CDR3 nucleotides are TGTGCCAGCAGTCAAGGGGGGCAGGGGAATCAGCCCCAGCATTTT.